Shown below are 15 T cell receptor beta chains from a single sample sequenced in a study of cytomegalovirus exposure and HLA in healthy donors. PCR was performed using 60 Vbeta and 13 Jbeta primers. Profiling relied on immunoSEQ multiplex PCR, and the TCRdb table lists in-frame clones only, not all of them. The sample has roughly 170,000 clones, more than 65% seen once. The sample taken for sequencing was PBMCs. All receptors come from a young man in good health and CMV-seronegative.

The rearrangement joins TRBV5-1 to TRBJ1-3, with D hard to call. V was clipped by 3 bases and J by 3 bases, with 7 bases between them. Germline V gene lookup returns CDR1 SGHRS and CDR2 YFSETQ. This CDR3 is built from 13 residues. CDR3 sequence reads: CASSSGYGNTIYF. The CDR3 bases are TGCGCCAGCAGCTCCGGGTATGGAAACACCATATATTTT. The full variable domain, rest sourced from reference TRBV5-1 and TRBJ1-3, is KAGVTQTPRYLIKTRGQQVTLSCSPISGHRSVSWYQQTPGQGLQFLFEYFSETQRNKGNFPGRFSGRQFSNSRSEMNVSTLELGDSALYLCASSSGYGNTIYFGEGSWLTVV.

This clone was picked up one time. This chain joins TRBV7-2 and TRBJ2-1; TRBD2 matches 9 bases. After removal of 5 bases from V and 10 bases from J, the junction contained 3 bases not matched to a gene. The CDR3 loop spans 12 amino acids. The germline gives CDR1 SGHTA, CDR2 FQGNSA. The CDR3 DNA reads TGTGCCAGCAGCCCCCTAGCGGGAGAGCAGTTCTTC. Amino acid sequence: CASSPLAGEQFF.

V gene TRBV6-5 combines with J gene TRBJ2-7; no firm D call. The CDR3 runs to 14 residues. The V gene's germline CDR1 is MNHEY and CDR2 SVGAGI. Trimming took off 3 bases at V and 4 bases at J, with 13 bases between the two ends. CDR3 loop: CASSYGSSGYEQYF. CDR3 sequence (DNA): TGTGCCAGCAGTTATGGTTCGTCCGGTTACGAGCAGTACTTC.

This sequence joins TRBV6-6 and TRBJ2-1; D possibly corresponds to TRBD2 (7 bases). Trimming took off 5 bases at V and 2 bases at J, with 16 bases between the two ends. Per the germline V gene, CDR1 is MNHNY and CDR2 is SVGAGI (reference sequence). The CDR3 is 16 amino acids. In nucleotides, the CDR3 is TGTGCCAGCAGTAGGGGGGGAGCGGGGACCTACAATGAGCAGTTCTTC. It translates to CASSRGGAGTYNEQFF.

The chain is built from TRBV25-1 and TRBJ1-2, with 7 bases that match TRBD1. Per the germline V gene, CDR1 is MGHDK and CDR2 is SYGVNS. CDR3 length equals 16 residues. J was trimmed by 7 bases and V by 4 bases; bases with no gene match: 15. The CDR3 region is CASSGQGFQGVSGYTF. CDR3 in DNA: TGTGCCAGCAGTGGGCAGGGCTTCCAGGGGGTTAGTGGCTACACCTTC.

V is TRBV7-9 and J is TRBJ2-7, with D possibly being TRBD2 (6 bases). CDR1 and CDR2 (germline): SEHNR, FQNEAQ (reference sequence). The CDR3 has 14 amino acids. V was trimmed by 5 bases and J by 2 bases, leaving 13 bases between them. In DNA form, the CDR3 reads TGTGCCAGCAGCCCTACGACGGGGGCCTACGAGCAGTACTTC. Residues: CASSPTTGAYEQYF.

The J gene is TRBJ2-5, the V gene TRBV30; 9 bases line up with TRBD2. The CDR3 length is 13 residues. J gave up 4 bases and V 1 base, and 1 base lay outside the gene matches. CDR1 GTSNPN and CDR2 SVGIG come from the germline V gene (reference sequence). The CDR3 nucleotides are TGTGCCTGGAGTGCTAGCGGGGTAGAGACCCAGTACTTC. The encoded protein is CAWSASGVETQYF.

The CDR3 DNA reads TGTGCCAGCAGTTTTCGGGGGGACTACGAGCAGTACTTC. It is translated as CASSFRGDYEQYF. This rearrangement joins TRBV27 to TRBJ2-5, with TRBD2 matching 7 bases. The DNA end favors TRBJ2-7, so the J call may be wrong. Per germline, CDR1 MNHEY and CDR2 SMNVEV (reference sequence). This CDR3 contains 13 residues.

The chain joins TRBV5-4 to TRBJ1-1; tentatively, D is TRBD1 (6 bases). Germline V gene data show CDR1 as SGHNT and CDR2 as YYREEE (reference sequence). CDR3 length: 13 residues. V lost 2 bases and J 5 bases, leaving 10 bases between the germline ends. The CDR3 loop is CASSFERGTEAFF. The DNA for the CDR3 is TGTGCCAGCAGCTTCGAGAGGGGGACTGAAGCTTTCTTT. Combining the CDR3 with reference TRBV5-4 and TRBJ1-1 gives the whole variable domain ETGVTQSPTHLIKTRGQQVTLRCSSQSGHNTVSWYQQALGQGPQFIFQYYREEENGRGNFPPRFSGLQFPNYSSELNVNALELDDSALYLCASSFERGTEAFFGQGTRLTVV.

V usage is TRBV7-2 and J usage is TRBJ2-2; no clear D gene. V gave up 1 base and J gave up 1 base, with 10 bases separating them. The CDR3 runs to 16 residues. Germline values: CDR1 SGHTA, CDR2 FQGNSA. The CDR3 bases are TGTGCCAGCAGCTTAGGGGCAGCCTTGAACACCGGGGAGCTGTTTTTT. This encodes CASSLGAALNTGELFF. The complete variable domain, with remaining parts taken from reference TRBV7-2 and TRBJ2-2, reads GAGVSQSPSNKVTEKGKDVELRCDPISGHTALYWYRQSLGQGLEFLIYFQGNSAPDKSGLPSDRFSAERTGGSVSTLTIQRTQQEDSAVYLCASSLGAALNTGELFFGEGSRLTVL.

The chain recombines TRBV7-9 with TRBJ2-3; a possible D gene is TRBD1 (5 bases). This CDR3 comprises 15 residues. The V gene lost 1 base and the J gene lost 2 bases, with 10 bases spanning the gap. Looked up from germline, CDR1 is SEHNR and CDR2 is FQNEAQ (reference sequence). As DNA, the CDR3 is TGTGCCAGCAGCTTAGGCAGGGTAGACACAGATACGCAGTATTTT. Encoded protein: CASSLGRVDTDTQYF.

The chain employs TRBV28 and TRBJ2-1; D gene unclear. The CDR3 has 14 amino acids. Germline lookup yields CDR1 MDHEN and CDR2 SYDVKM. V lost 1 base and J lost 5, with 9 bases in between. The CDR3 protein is CASSLYGRHNEQFF. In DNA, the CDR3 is TGTGCCAGCAGTTTATATGGCAGGCACAATGAGCAGTTCTTC.

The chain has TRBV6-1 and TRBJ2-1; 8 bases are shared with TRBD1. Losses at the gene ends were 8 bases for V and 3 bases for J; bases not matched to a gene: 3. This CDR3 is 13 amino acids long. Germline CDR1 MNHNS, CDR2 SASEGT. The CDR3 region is CASGTGSYNEQFF. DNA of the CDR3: TGTGCCAGCGGGACAGGTAGCTACAATGAGCAGTTCTTC.

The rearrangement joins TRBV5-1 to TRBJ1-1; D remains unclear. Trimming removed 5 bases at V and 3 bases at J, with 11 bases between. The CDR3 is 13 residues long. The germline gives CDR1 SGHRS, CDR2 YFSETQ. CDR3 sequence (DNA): TGCGCCAGCAGGTCGAGTGTGGACACTGAAGCTTTCTTT. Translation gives CASRSSVDTEAFF.

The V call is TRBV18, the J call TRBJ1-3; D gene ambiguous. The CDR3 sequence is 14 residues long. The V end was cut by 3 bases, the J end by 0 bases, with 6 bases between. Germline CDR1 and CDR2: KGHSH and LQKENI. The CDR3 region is CASSPADSGNTIYF. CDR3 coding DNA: TGTGCCAGCTCACCGGCGGACTCTGGAAACACCATATATTTT.